This passage covers 2 T cell receptor beta chains from one sample sequenced in a study of T cell responses to AZD1222 COVID-19 vaccine. Only in-frame clones appear in the TCRdb table, and some are missing; sequencing was by immunoSEQ multiplex PCR. The top ten clones hold approximately 5% of a sample with about 140,000 clones, around 83% of them seen once. Material: peripheral blood, obtained 28 days after the second AZD1222 dose. The receptors derive from an adult who received the AZD1222 COVID-19 vaccine.

This chain joins TRBV6-5 and TRBJ1-2; 8 nucleotides match TRBD1. Germline V CDR1 and CDR2: MNHEY, SVGAGI. The CDR3 has 16 residues. The trim removed 2 bases at V and 2 bases at J, leaving 7 bases unmatched. CDR3 loop: CASSYDQGASNYGYTF. As DNA, the CDR3 is TGTGCCAGCAGTTACGACCAGGGGGCGTCGAACTATGGCTACACCTTC.

This sequence joins TRBV7-2 and TRBJ2-4; 10 nucleotides line up with TRBD2. J lost 7 bases, V lost 3 bases, and 6 bases had no gene match. There are 15 residues in the CDR3. Germline V gives CDR1 SGHTA, CDR2 FQGNSA. DNA for the CDR3: TGTGCCAGCAGCTTTTTAGCGGGAGGCGTCAACATTCAGTACTTC. Translating it yields CASSFLAGGVNIQYF.